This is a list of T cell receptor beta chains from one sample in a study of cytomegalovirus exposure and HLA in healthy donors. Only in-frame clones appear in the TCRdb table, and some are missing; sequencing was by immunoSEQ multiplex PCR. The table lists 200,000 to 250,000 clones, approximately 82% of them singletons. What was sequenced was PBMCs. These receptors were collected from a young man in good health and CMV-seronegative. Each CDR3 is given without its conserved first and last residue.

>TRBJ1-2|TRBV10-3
ASHPGVTYGYT
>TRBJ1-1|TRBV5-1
ASSPGQGRYTEAF
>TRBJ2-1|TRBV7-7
ASSPVGTGNNEQF
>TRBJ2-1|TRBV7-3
ASSWGGSTGDEQF
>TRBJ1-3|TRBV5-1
ASSLVGSGNTIY
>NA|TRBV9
ASSPSGYEQY
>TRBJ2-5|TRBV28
ASSLSQASGSISQETQY
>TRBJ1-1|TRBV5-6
ASSLVVRRANTEAF
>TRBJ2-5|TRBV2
ASSRAIETQY
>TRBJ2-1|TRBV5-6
ASIPGDRYNEQF
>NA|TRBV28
ASSSGGGEQY
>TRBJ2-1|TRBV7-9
ASSPRDYNEQF
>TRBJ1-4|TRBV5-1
ASSFTATNEKLF
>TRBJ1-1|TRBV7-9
SSSSAWSAAEAF
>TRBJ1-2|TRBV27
ASSFTGYYGYT
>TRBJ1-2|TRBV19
ASSITSTGRGYT
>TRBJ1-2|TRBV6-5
ASSYSGGAGGYT
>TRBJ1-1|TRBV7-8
ASSSDGQGVAF
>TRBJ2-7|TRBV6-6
ASRRGGRSYEQY
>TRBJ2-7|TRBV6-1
AGGTQTYEQY
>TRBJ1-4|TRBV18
ASSPPKGQGDNEKLF
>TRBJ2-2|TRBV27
ASSPGGPGELF
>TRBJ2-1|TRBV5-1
ASSPGTSGSYEQF
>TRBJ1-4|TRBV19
ASSLGGTNEKLF
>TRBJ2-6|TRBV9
ASSGLPGQGTAGANVLT
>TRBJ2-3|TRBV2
ASERELDTQY
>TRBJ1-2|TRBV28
ASSSDRPYGYT
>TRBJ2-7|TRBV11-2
ANSRPMGGEVQY
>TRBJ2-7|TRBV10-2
ASSESRTYEQY
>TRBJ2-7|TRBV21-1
ASSSDRGPYEQY
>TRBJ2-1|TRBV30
AWTGLAGQTYNEQF
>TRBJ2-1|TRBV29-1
SVVDRGSSGASYNEQF
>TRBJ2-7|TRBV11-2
ASSSYPGTESYEQY
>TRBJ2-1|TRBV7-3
ASSSGLAGANEQF
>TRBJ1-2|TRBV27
ASSLLGTGLYGYT
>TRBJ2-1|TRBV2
ASKPRSNEQF
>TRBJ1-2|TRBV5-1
ASSLDFPGNYGYT
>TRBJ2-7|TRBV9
ASSVSGRAYEQY
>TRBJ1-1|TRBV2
ASSVQGAGTEAF